This entry features one TCR beta chain sequence. Its antigen is not known. Libraries of TCR beta came from iRepertoire HTBI primers plus Arm-PCR of CDR3 regions. TCRdb used MiXCR to reprocess the multiplex PCR reads, holding one entry per CDR3 protein. The data show about 660,000 distinct CDR3 sequences, with 25% to 35% seen just once and about two fifths held by the top ten. The time point here: persistent/refractory GD, antithyroid drugs over 5 years with positive TRAb. Construction of the TCR library relied on RNA isolated from PBMCs. American Thyroid Association guidelines defined how Graves' disease was diagnosed. These data originate in a study of regulatory T cells in long-lasting Graves disease. Across the whole study: By definition, persistent Graves' disease involved antithyroid drugs for over 5 years alongside positive TSH receptor antibodies. Study-wide results and caveats: Favored gene segments in persistent disease were TRBV28, TRBJ1-2 and TRBJ2-5. Patients with persistent disease shared over 2,500 public clonotypes, outpacing the roughly 870 shared by new patients.

Unmatched junction bases numbered 10, after V lost 7 bases and J lost 6 bases. CDR3 length: 14 amino acids. CDR1 is SNHLY, CDR2 FYNNEI, per germline. This TCR was recovered from a female donor with Graves disease. Sequenced material: peripheral blood mononuclear cells (PBMCs), taken when the disease was refractory, from a patient treated with antithyroid drugs. The chain links TRBV2 to TRBJ2-5; 8 nucleotides align to TRBD2. This CDR3 reads CASKRAGDLKTQYF. In nucleotides, the CDR3 is TGTGCCAGCAAGCGAGCGGGAGATCTAAAGACCCAGTACTTC.